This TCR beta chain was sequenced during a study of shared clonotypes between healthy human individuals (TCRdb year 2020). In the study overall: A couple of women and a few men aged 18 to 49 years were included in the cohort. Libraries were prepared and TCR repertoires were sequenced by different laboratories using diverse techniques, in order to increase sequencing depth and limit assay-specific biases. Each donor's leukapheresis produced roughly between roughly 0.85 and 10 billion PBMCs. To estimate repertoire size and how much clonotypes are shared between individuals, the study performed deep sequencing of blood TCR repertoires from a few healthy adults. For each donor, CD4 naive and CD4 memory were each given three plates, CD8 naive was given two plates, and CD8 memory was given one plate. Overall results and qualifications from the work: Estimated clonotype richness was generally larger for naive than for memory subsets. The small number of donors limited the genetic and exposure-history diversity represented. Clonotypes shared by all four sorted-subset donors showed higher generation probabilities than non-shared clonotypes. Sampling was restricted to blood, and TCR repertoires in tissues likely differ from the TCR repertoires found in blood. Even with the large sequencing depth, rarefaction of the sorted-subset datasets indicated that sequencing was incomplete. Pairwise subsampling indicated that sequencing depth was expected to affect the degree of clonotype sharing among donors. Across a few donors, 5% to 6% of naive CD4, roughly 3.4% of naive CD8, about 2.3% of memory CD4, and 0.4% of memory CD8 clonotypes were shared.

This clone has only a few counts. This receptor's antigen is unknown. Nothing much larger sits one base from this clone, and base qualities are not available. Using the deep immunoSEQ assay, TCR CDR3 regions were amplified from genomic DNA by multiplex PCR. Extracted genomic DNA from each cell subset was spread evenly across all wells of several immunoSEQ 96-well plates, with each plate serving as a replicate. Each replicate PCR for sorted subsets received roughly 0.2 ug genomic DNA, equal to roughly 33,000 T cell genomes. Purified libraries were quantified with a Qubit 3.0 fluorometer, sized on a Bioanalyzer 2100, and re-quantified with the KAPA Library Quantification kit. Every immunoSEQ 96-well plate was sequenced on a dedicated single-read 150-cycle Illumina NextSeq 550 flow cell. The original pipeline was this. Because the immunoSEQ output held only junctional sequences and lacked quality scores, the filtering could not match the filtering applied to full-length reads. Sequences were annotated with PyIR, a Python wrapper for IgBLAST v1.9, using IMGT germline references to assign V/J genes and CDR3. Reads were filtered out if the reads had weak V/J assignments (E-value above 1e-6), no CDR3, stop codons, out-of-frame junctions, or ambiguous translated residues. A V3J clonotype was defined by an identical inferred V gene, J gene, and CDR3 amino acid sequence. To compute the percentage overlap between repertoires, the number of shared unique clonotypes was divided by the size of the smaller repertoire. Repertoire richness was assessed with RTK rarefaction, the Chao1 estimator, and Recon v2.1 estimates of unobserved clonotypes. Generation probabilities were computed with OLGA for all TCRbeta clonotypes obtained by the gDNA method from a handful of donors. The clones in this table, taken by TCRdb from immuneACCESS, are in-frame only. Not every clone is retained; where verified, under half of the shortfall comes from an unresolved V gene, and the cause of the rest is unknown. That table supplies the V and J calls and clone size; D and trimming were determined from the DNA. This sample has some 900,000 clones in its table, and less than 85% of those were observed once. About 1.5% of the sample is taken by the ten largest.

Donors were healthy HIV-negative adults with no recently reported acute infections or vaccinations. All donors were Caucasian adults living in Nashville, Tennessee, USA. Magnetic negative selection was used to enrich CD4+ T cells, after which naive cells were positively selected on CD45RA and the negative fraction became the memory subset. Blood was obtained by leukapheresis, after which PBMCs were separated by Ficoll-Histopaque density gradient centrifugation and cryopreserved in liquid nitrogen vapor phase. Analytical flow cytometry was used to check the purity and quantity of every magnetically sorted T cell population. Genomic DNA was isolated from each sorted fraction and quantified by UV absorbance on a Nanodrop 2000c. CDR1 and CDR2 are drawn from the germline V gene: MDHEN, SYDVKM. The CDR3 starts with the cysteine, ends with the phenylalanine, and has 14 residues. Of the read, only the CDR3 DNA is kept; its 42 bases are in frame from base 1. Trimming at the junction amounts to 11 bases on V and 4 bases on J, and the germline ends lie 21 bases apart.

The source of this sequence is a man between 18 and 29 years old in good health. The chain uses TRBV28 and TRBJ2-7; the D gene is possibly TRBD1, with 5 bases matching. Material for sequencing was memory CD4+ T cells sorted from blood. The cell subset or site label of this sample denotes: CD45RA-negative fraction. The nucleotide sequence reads TGTGCCTCAAAGGGGTTAAGGGCTCGGTACGAGCAGTACTTC. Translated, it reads CASKGLRARYEQYF.